These 9 T cell receptor beta chains were all obtained from the same sample, sequenced in a study of T cell responses to AZD1222 COVID-19 vaccine. Produced via immunoSEQ multiplex PCR; TCRdb's table is partial and in-frame only. The table includes around 99,000 clones, 87% detected once. The source was peripheral blood, collected on day 0 of AZD1222 vaccination. The receptors stem from an adult in good health.

This chain connects TRBV18 to TRBJ1-4; TRBD1 might be the D (6 bases). V lost 1 base to trimming and J lost 2 bases, with 8 bases between them. The CDR3 is 15 residues long. Germline V lookup: CDR1 KGHSH, CDR2 LQKENI. The CDR3 here is CASSPRQGTNEKLFF. The CDR3 DNA sequence: TGTGCCAGCTCACCACGGCAGGGGACTAATGAAAAACTGTTTTTT.

The gene calls are TRBV7-7 and TRBJ2-2; TRBD2 might be the D (6 bases). The ends were cut back, 4 bases at V and 3 bases at J, with 9 bases in the middle. CDR1 SSHAT and CDR2 FNYEAQ come from the germline V gene (reference sequence). The CDR3 length is 14 residues. CDR3 sequence: CASSYWEDTGELFF. The CDR3 DNA is TGTGCCAGCAGCTATTGGGAGGACACCGGGGAGCTGTTTTTT.

The chain combines TRBV4-3 with TRBJ2-1, with 9 bases matching TRBD2. Germline CDR1 and CDR2: LGHNA and YSLEER. V lost 0 bases to trimming and J lost 7 bases; unmatched junction nucleotides: 10. The CDR3 contains 17 residues. The CDR3 spells CASSQDRLAGRWNEQFF. The CDR3 bases are TGCGCCAGCAGCCAAGATCGGCTAGCGGGAAGGTGGAATGAGCAGTTCTTC.

The gene calls are TRBV7-3 and TRBJ1-2; the D is unclear. Germline CDR1 and CDR2: SGHTA and FQGTGA. The V gene lost 5 bases and the J gene lost 4 bases, with 11 bases spanning the gap. The CDR3 consists of 13 residues. CDR3 in amino acids: CASSPLLSYGYTF. The CDR3 DNA is TGTGCCAGCAGCCCTCTGTTATCCTATGGCTACACCTTC. The entire variable domain, with the rest obtained from reference TRBV7-3 and TRBJ1-2, is as follows: GAGVSQTPSNKVTEKGKYVELRCDPISGHTALYWYRQSLGQGPEFLIYFQGTGAADDSGLPNDRFFAVRPEGSVSTLKIQRTERGDSAVYLCASSPLLSYGYTFGSGTRLTVV.

This clone has only a few counts. The chain recombines TRBV30 with TRBJ2-2, with a tentative D call TRBD2 (6 bases). Germline assignment: CDR1 GTSNPN and CDR2 SVGIG (reference sequence). Trimming removed 4 bases at V and 4 bases at J, with 13 bases between. The CDR3 is 14 residues long. In DNA, the CDR3 is TGTGCCTGGACCACGGGAGTACGCACCGGGGAGCTGTTTTTT. As protein: CAWTTGVRTGELFF.

This CDR3 reads CASRRMGTNSPLHF. The CDR3 DNA is TGTGCCAGCAGACGTATGGGGACAAATTCACCCCTCCACTTT. The J gene is TRBJ1-6, the V gene TRBV6-5; D perhaps matches TRBD1 (6 bases). In germline, CDR1 is MNHEY, CDR2 SVGAGI. The CDR3 consists of 14 residues. Trimming pared 6 bases from V and 7 bases from J, leaving 13 bases between.

V is TRBV15 and J is TRBJ2-5; 9 nucleotides align to TRBD2. The V and J ends lost 0 bases and 4 bases, in that order; junction bases with no gene match: 3. The CDR3 is made up of 15 amino acids. Germline CDR1 reads LNHNV; CDR2 reads YYDKDF (reference sequence). The CDR3, as DNA: TGTGCCACCAGCAGAGATCCTAGCGGGACAGAGACCCAGTACTTC. Amino acid sequence: CATSRDPSGTETQYF.

This chain uses TRBV19 with TRBJ2-7, with TRBD1 as a possible D gene (5 bases). This CDR3 comprises 13 residues. Trimming left V 6 bases short and J 3 bases short, with 12 bases between. CDR1 LNHDA and CDR2 SQIVND come from the germline V gene (reference sequence). The CDR3 loop is CASSGSRGYEQYF. CDR3 nucleotides: TGTGCCAGTAGCGGTTCTAGGGGCTACGAGCAGTACTTC.

The chain uses TRBV19 and TRBJ1-5; D uncertain. Germline lookup yields CDR1 LNHDA and CDR2 SQIVND (reference sequence). V lost 7 bases, J lost 3 bases, and 7 bases lay in between. There are 12 residues in the CDR3. CDR3 nucleotides: TGTGCCAGTACGACATCCAATCAGCCCCAGCATTTT. Translating gives CASTTSNQPQHF.